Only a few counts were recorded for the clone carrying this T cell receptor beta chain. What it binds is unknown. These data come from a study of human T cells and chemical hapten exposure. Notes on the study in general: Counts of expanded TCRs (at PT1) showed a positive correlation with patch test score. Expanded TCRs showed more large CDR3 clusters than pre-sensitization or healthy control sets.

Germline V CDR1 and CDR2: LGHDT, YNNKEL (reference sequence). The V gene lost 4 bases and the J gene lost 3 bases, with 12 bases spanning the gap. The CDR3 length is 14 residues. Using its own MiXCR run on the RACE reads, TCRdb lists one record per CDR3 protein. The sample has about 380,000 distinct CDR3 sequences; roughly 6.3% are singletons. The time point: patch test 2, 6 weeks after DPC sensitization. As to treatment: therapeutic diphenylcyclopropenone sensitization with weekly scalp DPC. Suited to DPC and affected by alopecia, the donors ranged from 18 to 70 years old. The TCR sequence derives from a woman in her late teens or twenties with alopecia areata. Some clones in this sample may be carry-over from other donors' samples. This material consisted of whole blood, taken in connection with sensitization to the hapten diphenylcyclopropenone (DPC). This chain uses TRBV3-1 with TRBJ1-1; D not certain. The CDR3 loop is CASSPREQYTEAFF. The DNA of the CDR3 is TGTGCCAGCAGCCCCCGGGAACAGTACACTGAAGCTTTCTTT. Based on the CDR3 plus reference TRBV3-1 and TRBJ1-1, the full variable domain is DTAVSQTPKYLVTQMGNDKSIKCEQNLGHDTMYWYKQDSKKFLKIMFSYNNKELIINETVPNRFSPKSPDKAHLNLHINSLELGDSAVYFCASSPREQYTEAFFGQGTRLTVV.